This is a list of T cell receptor beta chains from one sample in a study of blood T cell repertoires in COVID-19. Produced via immunoSEQ multiplex PCR; TCRdb's table is partial and in-frame only. The table shows 210,000 or so clones, with around 80% occurring only once. Sample: PBMCs or T cells enriched from blood (not recorded which). Source of these receptors: a man aged 60 to 69 who had recovered from COVID-19. CDR3s include the opening cysteine and the closing phenylalanine or tryptophan. D genes are given only for firm matches. Clone size is not always given. Where it is, it says once, few, many or a class for expanded clones.

>-|TRBJ1-1|TRBV19|13|-
CASSIGRNTEAFF
TGTGCCAGTAGTATAGGGAGGAACACTGAAGCTTTCTTT
>TRBD1|TRBJ2-7|TRBV2|15|-
CASRTAGTGPYEQYF
TGTGCCAGCAGGACGGCCGGGACAGGGCCCTACGAGCAGTACTTC
>-|TRBJ1-2|TRBV6-5|15|-
CASSLQPTAFYGYTF
TGTGCCAGCAGTTTACAACCGACAGCATTCTATGGCTACACCTTC
>TRBD1|TRBJ2-7|TRBV19|18|-
CASSIFAQRDRDSYEQYF
TGTGCCAGTAGTATTTTCGCTCAACGGGACAGGGACTCCTACGAGCAGTACTTC
>-|TRBJ2-7|TRBV19|12|-
CASSSQGYEQYF
TGTGCCAGTAGTTCCCAGGGTTACGAGCAGTACTTC
>TRBD1|TRBJ1-2|TRBV6-5|15|-
CASSYTRDRRYGYTF
TGTGCCAGCAGTTACACCCGGGACAGGCGCTATGGCTACACCTTC
>TRBD2|TRBJ2-3|TRBV19|17|-
CASSISRLREGGDTQYF
TGTGCCAGTAGTATTAGTCGACTCAGGGAGGGAGGAGATACGCAGTATTTT
>TRBD1|TRBJ2-5|TRBV4-3|15|-
CASSQGTGGRETQYF
TGCGCCAGCAGCCAGGGGACAGGGGGCAGAGAGACCCAGTACTTC
>TRBD1|TRBJ1-6|TRBV11-3|15|-
CASSGGTGLDSPLHF
TGTGCCAGCAGCGGTGGGACAGGGCTTGATTCACCCCTCCACTTT
>TRBD1|TRBJ1-1|TRBV10-2|15|many
CASSETGDLRTEAFF
TGCGCCAGCAGTGAGACAGGGGATCTTCGGACTGAAGCTTTCTTT
>TRBD1|TRBJ1-2|TRBV11-3|14|few
CASSLTGVRYGYTF
TGTGCCAGCAGCCTAACAGGGGTGAGGTATGGCTACACCTTC
>-|TRBJ2-7|TRBV6-2/TRBV6-3|13|-
CASSYPGMGEQYF
TGTGCCAGCAGTTACCCAGGGATGGGAGAGCAGTACTTC
>TRBD1|TRBJ2-5|TRBV24-1|15|-
CATSDPSTGLETQYF
TGTGCCACCAGTGATCCGTCGACAGGGTTGGAGACCCAGTACTTC
>-|TRBJ1-4|TRBV2|15|once
CASSDFQGPVEKLFF
TGTGCCAGCAGTGATTTCCAGGGGCCTGTTGAAAAACTGTTTTTT
>-|TRBJ1-5|TRBV19|14|-
CASSPPARGQPQHF
TGTGCCAGTAGTCCCCCAGCGCGGGGTCAGCCCCAGCATTTT
>TRBD1|TRBJ1-5|TRBV19|15|-
CASSPLTGVRQPQHF
TGTGCCAGTTCCCCCCTTACAGGGGTGCGGCAGCCCCAGCATTTT
>-|TRBJ2-5|TRBV7-2|13|-
CASSLVRQETQYF
TGTGCCAGCAGCTTAGTTCGCCAAGAGACCCAGTACTTC
>-|TRBJ1-5|TRBV4-3|15|-
CASSQEAGYNQPQHF
TGCGCCAGCAGCCAAGAGGCAGGGTATAATCAGCCCCAGCATTTT
>TRBD1|TRBJ1-1|TRBV29-1|13|-
CSAYRGQGAEAFF
TGCAGCGCCTATAGGGGACAGGGGGCTGAAGCTTTCTTT
>-|TRBJ1-5|TRBV9|14|-
CASSRGLPNQPQHF
TGTGCCAGCTCGCGGGGCCTCCCGAATCAGCCCCAGCATTTT
>TRBD1|TRBJ2-1|TRBV27|13|-
CASSSQGAYEQFF
TGTGCCAGCAGTTCGCAGGGGGCCTATGAGCAGTTCTTC
>TRBD1|TRBJ2-2|TRBV19|17|-
CASSKGSGQGRTGELFF
TGTGCCAGTAGTAAGGGCTCCGGACAGGGACGCACCGGGGAGCTGTTTTTT
>TRBD1|TRBJ1-6|TRBV3-1/TRBV3-2|17|-
CASSQDPRGDRNSPLHF
TGTGCCAGCAGCCAAGACCCCCGGGGGGACAGGAATTCACCCCTCCACTTT
>TRBD1|TRBJ2-7|TRBV5-1|14|-
CASSAGTAAYEQYF
TGCGCCAGCAGCGCCGGGACAGCAGCCTACGAGCAGTACTTC
>TRBD1|TRBJ1-3|TRBV6-5|13|-
CASGGQGRNTIYF
TGTGCCAGCGGGGGACAGGGAAGAAACACCATATATTTT
>-|TRBJ2-1|TRBV27|16|-
CASSLSPGHLRNEQFF
TGTGCCAGCAGTTTATCCCCGGGACACCTTAGGAATGAGCAGTTCTTC